The present TCR beta chain was sequenced within a study of glioma-infiltrating T cells after dendritic cell vaccination. Across the study: Treatment, given 2003 to 2012, was autologous tumor lysate-pulsed dendritic cell vaccination. Three intradermal dendritic cell vaccine injections were given every two weeks.

The immunoSEQ assay amplified TCRB CDR3 from up to roughly 2 ug DNA. Sequenced by immunoSEQ multiplex PCR; TCRdb stores in-frame clones only, minus some. The sample lists roughly 68,000 clones; approximately 78% were seen once. With 5 bases clipped from V and 7 bases from J, the junction kept 3 bases outside the gene matches. The CDR3 length is 11 residues. Germline loops: CDR1 DFQATT, CDR2 SNEGSKA (reference sequence). PBMC were collected before vaccination, two weeks after the third vaccination, and at progression. V is TRBV20-1 and J is TRBJ1-2; TRBD1 aligns across 8 bases. The source material was blood, sampled before dendritic cell vaccination. This sequence was found in a human donor with glioblastoma. The CDR3 DNA reads TGCAGTGCTGGGGGACAGGTTGGCTACACCTTC. It codes for CSAGGQVGYTF.